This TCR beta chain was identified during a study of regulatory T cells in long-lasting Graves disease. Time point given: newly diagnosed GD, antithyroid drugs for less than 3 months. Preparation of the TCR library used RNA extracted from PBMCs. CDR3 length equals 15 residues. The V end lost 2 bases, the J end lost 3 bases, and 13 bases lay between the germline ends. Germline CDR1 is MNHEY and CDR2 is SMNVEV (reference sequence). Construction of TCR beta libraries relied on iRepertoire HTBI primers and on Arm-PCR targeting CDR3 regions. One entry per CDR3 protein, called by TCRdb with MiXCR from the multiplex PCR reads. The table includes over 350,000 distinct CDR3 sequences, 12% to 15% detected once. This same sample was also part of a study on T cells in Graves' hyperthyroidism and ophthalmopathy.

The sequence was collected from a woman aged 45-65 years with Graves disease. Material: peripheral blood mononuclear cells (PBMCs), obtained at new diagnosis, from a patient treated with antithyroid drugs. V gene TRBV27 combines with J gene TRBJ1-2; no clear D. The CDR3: CASSLAARSYYGYTF. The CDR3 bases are TGTGCCAGCAGTTTAGCAGCCAGGAGCTACTATGGCTACACCTTC.